These T cell receptor beta chains were read from a single sample in a study of cytomegalovirus exposure and HLA in healthy donors. The assay was immunoSEQ multiplex PCR, and TCRdb's table has in-frame clones only and misses some. The sample has approximately 40,000 clones. Sequencing was done on a sample of PBMCs. Every receptor here comes from a human donor in good health. Each CDR3 is given with its conserved first and last residue. D genes are given only for firm matches.

d_call | j_call | v_call | cdr3_nt | cdr3_aa
TRBD2 | TRBJ2-5 | TRBV5-4 | TGTGCCAGCAGCTTGATGGGTAGCGGGCGGGTAGCAGAGACCCAGTACTTC | CASSLMGSGRVAETQYF
- | TRBJ1-5 | TRBV2 | TGTGCCAGCAGTGAAGCGCGAGGGCAGGTGGCGAATCAGCCCCAGCATTTT | CASSEARGQVANQPQHF
TRBD1 | TRBJ1-1 | TRBV10-3 | TGTGCCATCAGTGAGAGAGAGGGGGCCCGAGGGGCGTTTGGGAACACTGAAGCTTTCTTT | CAISEREGARGAFGNTEAFF
- | TRBJ1-5 | TRBV28 | TGTGCCAGCAGTTCACGCCCGAGAAAAAGGACAGTCTATAGCAATCAGCCCCAGCATTTT | CASSSRPRKRTVYSNQPQHF
- | TRBJ1-2 | TRBV4-1 | TGCGCCAGCAGCCAAGACAGGGGAAGGGGTGGCTACACCTTC | CASSQDRGRGGYTF
TRBD1 | TRBJ2-4 | TRBV29-1 | TGCAGCGGGGGTGGACAGGTTAAAAACATTCAGTACTTC | CSGGGQVKNIQYF
- | TRBJ1-1 | TRBV30 | TGTGCCTGGAGTCTAGGGAATAGCGGTGTTAATGGAGCTTTCTTT | CAWSLGNSGVNGAFF
- | TRBJ1-1 | TRBV7-9 | TGTGCCAGCAGCGCTAGTCAGATAATGAACACTGAAGCTTTCTTT | CASSASQIMNTEAFF
TRBD2 | TRBJ2-7 | TRBV7-7 | TGTGCTAGCAGCTTAGTTGCGGGGGGGATCGACGAGCAGTACTTC | CASSLVAGGIDEQYF
- | TRBJ2-1 | TRBV9 | TGTGCCAGCAGCGTAGTATTTAGCAGCTCCTACAATGAGCAGTTCTTC | CASSVVFSSSYNEQFF
- | TRBJ2-5 | TRBV5-6 | TGTGCCAGCAGCTTGGATCCTTTAGCTCAAGAGACCCAGTACTTC | CASSLDPLAQETQYF
- | TRBJ1-2 | TRBV7-6 | TGTGCCAGCAGCCAAACGGACAGAAACTATGGCTACACCTTC | CASSQTDRNYGYTF
- | TRBJ1-2 | TRBV6-1 | TGTGCCAGCGGTGGGTCAGGGTTGGGCTACACCTTC | CASGGSGLGYTF
TRBD1 | TRBJ1-5 | TRBV28 | TGTGCCAGCAATTTCCCCTCCGGGACAGGGCATAGCAATCAGCCCCAGCATTTT | CASNFPSGTGHSNQPQHF
TRBD1 | TRBJ2-1 | TRBV7-2 | TGTGCCAGCAGCTTAGCCGGGACAGGGGCCTACAATGAGCAGTTCTTC | CASSLAGTGAYNEQFF
- | TRBJ2-1 | TRBV27 | TGTGCCAGCAGTCCATTCCGGACACTAAGCGATGAGCAGTTCTTC | CASSPFRTLSDEQFF
TRBD1 | TRBJ1-2 | TRBV28 | TGTGCCAGCACCTCCGGGACAGGGCCTTTCACCTTC | CASTSGTGPFTF
- | TRBJ2-7 | TRBV7-9 | TGTGCCAGCAGCGCCCTTAGCGAGGTCCGCTACGAGCAGTACTTC | CASSALSEVRYEQYF
- | TRBJ1-2 | TRBV2 | TGTGCCAGCAGTCGGGGGGGAGTAAACGACTATGGCTACACCTTC | CASSRGGVNDYGYTF
TRBD1 | TRBJ1-2 | TRBV7-9 | TGTGCCAGCACAAGGGCGCTACAGGGGGATGGCTACACCTTC | CASTRALQGDGYTF
- | TRBJ2-7 | TRBV6-5 | TGTGCCAGCAGTTGGCAGGCCACCGCCTACGAGCAGTACTTC | CASSWQATAYEQYF
- | TRBJ2-2 | TRBV30 | TGTGCCTGGGACAGTGGCACCGGGGAGCTGTTTTTT | CAWDSGTGELFF
TRBD2 | TRBJ2-7 | TRBV4-2 | TGTGCCAGCAGCCAAGATGGGACTAGCGGGGGAGTATACGAGCAGTACTTC | CASSQDGTSGGVYEQYF
- | TRBJ1-2 | TRBV10-1 | TGCGCCAGCAGTGAGGGACTGCTCTATGGCTACACCTTC | CASSEGLLYGYTF
- | TRBJ1-1 | TRBV5-6 | TGTGCCAGCAGCGGAGAGTATCGAGGTGTCACTGAAGCTTTCTTT | CASSGEYRGVTEAFF
TRBD2 | TRBJ2-3 | TRBV7-3 | TGTGCCAGCAGCTTAGGGCGGGGGGCCGAGACAGATACGCAGTATTTT | CASSLGRGAETDTQYF
- | TRBJ1-2 | TRBV5-6 | TGTGCCAGCAGCTTGAATCGGGGGGCCGGTGGCTACACCTTC | CASSLNRGAGGYTF
- | TRBJ1-2 | TRBV7-9 | TGTGCCAGCGCGGAGAGGGACTCCAACGGCTACACCTTC | CASAERDSNGYTF
TRBD1 | TRBJ1-3 | TRBV9 | TGTGCCAGCAGCGTAGCCGGGACAGCAATCTCTGGAAACACCATATATTTT | CASSVAGTAISGNTIYF
TRBD1 | TRBJ1-5 | TRBV7-2 | TGTGCCAGCAGCTTAGGGGGACAGAGAACCTATAGCAATCAGCCCCAGCATTTT | CASSLGGQRTYSNQPQHF
TRBD1 | TRBJ1-5 | TRBV5-1 | TGCGCCAGCAGGGCAGACAGGGGCAGCAATCAGCCCCAGCATTTT | CASRADRGSNQPQHF
TRBD1 | TRBJ2-7 | TRBV5-1 | TGCGCCAGCAGCTTAGATGGACAGGACTACGAGCAGTACTTC | CASSLDGQDYEQYF
- | TRBJ1-3 | TRBV7-2 | TGTGCCAGCAGCCGCAGCTCTGGAAACACCATATATTTT | CASSRSSGNTIYF
TRBD1 | TRBJ1-5 | TRBV15 | TGTGCCACCAGCAGAGCCCAAGGGACAGGGGGGAGTCAGCCCCAGCATTTT | CATSRAQGTGGSQPQHF
- | TRBJ2-7 | TRBV6-1 | TGTGCCAGCAGTGAAAGCGTCCTGGGGCAGTACTTC | CASSESVLGQYF
TRBD2 | TRBJ2-1 | TRBV5-4 | TGTGCCAGCAGCTCCCCTAGCGGGGGGGCTTGGGATGAGCAGTTCTTC | CASSSPSGGAWDEQFF
TRBD1 | TRBJ2-5 | TRBV18 | TGTGCCAGCTCACCATCGACAGGGGGGCAAGAGACCCAGTACTTC | CASSPSTGGQETQYF
- | TRBJ2-3 | TRBV7-9 | TGTGCCAGCAGCCCCCTCCGGGGTCGGGCAGATACGCAGTATTTT | CASSPLRGRADTQYF
TRBD1 | TRBJ1-5 | TRBV6-5 | TGTGCCAGCAGATTGACAGGGAACAGCAATCAGCCCCAGCATTTT | CASRLTGNSNQPQHF
- | TRBJ2-2 | TRBV7-6 | TGTGCCAGCAGCTTAGCGATAGGAGTCACCGGGGAGCTGTTTTTT | CASSLAIGVTGELFF
TRBD1 | TRBJ2-5 | TRBV27 | TGTGCCAGCAGCTATTACCCCAGGGGGCCGGGTCGAGAGACCCAGTACTTC | CASSYYPRGPGRETQYF
- | TRBJ1-1 | TRBV2 | TGTGCCAGCAGCGCCCGACAGGCTTCGGGCACTGAAGCTTTCTTT | CASSARQASGTEAFF
TRBD1 | TRBJ2-7 | TRBV4-2 | TGTGCCAGCAGCCAAACAGGGGCGGTACCCTACGAGCAGTACTTC | CASSQTGAVPYEQYF
- | TRBJ1-1 | TRBV18 | TGTGCCAGCTCACCACCGGACAGCTCGAACACTGAAGCTTTCTTT | CASSPPDSSNTEAFF
TRBD1 | TRBJ2-7 | TRBV5-1 | TGCGCCAGCAGAGGGACAGGGATTTCCTACGAGCAGTACTTC | CASRGTGISYEQYF
- | TRBJ1-1 | TRBV27 | TGTGCCAGCAGTTTATCGGTCCCCCGGAGGAACACTGAAGCTTTCTTT | CASSLSVPRRNTEAFF
- | TRBJ1-1 | TRBV19 | TGTGCCAGTAGTACAGGGGAGCTAAACACTGAAGCTTTCTTT | CASSTGELNTEAFF
TRBD1 | TRBJ1-2 | TRBV6-6 | TGTGCCAGCAGCTCGACGACAGGGGATGGCTACACCTTC | CASSSTTGDGYTF
TRBD1 | TRBJ1-4 | TRBV5-8 | TGTGCCCAGCCACAGGGGGCTAATGAAAAACTGTTTTTT | CAQPQGANEKLFF
TRBD2 | TRBJ2-2 | TRBV19 | TGTGCCAGTAGCCGGACTAGCGGGGGGGCCATCGGGGAGCTGTTTTTT | CASSRTSGGAIGELFF
- | TRBJ2-3 | TRBV6-1 | TGTGCCAGCAGTGCACAGGGCATTGCCTCCACAGATACGCAGTATTTT | CASSAQGIASTDTQYF
- | TRBJ1-4 | TRBV15 | TGTGCCACCAGCGGAGAAGGTCGAGGCACCCCAACTAATGAAAAACTGTTTTTT | CATSGEGRGTPTNEKLFF
- | TRBJ2-1 | TRBV5-6 | TGTGCCAGCAGCCCAAGGGGGCGGGGTGAGTTCAATGAGCAGTTCTTC | CASSPRGRGEFNEQFF
- | TRBJ1-3 | TRBV5-8 | TGTGCCAGCAGCCCCCCCCAGGTCGGAAACACCATATATTTT | CASSPPQVGNTIYF
TRBD1 | TRBJ2-5 | TRBV9 | TGTGCCAGCAGCTTCGGACAGGTTCAAGAGACCCAGTACTTC | CASSFGQVQETQYF